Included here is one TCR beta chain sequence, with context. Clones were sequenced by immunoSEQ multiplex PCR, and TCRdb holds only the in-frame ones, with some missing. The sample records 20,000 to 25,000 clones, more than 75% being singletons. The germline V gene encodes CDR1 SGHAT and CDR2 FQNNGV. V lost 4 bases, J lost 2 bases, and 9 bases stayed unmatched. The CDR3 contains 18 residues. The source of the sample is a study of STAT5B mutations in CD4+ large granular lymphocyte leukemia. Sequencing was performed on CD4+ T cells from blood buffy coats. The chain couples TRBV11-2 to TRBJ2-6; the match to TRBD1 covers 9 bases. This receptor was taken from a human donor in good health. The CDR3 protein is CASSSPGQGFTGANVLTF. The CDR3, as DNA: TGTGCCAGCAGCTCTCCGGGACAGGGTTTTACTGGGGCCAACGTCCTGACTTTC.